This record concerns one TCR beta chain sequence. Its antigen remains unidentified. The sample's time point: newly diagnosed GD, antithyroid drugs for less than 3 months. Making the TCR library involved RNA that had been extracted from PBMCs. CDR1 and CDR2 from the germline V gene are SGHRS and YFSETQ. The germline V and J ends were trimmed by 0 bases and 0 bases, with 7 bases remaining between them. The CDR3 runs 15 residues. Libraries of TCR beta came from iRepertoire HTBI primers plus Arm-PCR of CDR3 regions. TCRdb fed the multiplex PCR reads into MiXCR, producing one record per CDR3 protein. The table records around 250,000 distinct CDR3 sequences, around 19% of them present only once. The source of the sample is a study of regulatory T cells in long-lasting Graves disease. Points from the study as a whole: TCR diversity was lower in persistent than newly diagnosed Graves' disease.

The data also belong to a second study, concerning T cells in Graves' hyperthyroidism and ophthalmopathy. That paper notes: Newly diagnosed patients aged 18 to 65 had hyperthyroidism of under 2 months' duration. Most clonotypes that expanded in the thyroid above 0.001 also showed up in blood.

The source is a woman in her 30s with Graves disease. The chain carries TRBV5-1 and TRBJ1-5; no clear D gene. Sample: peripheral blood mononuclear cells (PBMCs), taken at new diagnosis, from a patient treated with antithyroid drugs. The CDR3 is CASSLVPDSNQPQHF. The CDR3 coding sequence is TGCGCCAGCAGCTTGGTTCCAGATAGCAATCAGCCCCAGCATTTT.